The entry that follows covers one TCR beta chain sequence. The data originate from a study of shared T cell receptors in the human thymus. Measured with immunoSEQ multiplex PCR; TCRdb has only the in-frame clones, and not every one. Counted here are 600,000 to 900,000 clones, 80% to 90% occurring once; the ten biggest clones make up 0.008% to 0.011%. The V segment lost 1 base and the J segment 4 bases; nucleotides outside the gene matches: 2. This CDR3 is 14 amino acids long. The germline V gene has CDR1 SEHNR and CDR2 FQNEAQ (reference sequence). This same sample was also part of a study on human thymus T cells. That work contributes: Thymic samples were excised during corrective heart operations. Thymic and blood repertoires seemed to favor certain V and J genes. What related research reported was that thymic repertoires overlapped highly among unrelated individuals.

The receptor was derived from a girl less than two years old with a congenital heart defect. The sequenced sample consisted of thymocytes. The rearrangement links TRBV7-9 to TRBJ1-1; 8 bases align to TRBD1. The CDR3 region is CASSLGQGSTEAFF. The CDR3 nucleotides are TGTGCCAGCAGCTTAGGACAGGGGAGCACTGAAGCTTTCTTT.